This TCR beta chain was identified in a study of naive and memory T cell subsets. Study observations and caveats: Clonotypes are single alpha or beta chains, not paired receptors. Gini index rose across naive, CM, EM and EMRA in CD4 and CD8.

This clonotype was observed a handful of times. Its antigen remains unidentified. Germline values: CDR1 DFQATT, CDR2 SNEGSKA (reference sequence). The length of the CDR3 is 14 residues. The junction had 9 bases not matched to a gene; V was cut back by 5 bases and J by 2 bases. The beta constant-region primer was an equimolar mix of two oligonucleotides covering TRBC1 and TRBC2. Four rounds of PCR amplified the ligated cDNA using nested alpha and beta constant-region primers plus SP2. Via MiXCR, TCRdb re-called the UMI-ligation and nested PCR reads, giving one row per CDR3 protein. Of 70,000 to 95,000 distinct CDR3 sequences detected, 5.5% to 8.5% appear once; the ten largest clones hold over 1.5%.

The source is a human donor in good health. The chain couples TRBV20-1 to TRBJ2-7; TRBD2 matches at 7 bases. Material: central memory CD4+ T cells from blood. DNA for the CDR3: TGCAGTGCTGCGCCTACTAGCGTCACCTACGAGCAGTACTTC. Translation gives CSAAPTSVTYEQYF.